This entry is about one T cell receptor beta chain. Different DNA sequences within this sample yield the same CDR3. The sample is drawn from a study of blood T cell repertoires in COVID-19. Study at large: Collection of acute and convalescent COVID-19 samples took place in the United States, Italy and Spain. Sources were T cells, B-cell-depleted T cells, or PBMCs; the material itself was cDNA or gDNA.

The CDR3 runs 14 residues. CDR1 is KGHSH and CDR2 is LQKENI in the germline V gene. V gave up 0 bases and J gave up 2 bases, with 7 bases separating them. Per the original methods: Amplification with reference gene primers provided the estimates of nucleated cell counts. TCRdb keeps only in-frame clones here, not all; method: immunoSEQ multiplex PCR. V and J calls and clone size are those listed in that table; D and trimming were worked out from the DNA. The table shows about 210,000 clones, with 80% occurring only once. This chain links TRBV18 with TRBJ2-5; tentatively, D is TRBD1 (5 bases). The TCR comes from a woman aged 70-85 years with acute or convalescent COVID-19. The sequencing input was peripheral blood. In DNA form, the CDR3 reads TGTGCCAGCTCACCACCGGGGCTACAAGAGACCCAGTACTTC. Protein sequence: CASSPPGLQETQYF.